This T cell receptor (beta chain) was profiled in a study of identical twins. Study-level results: Models, which agreed with sharing between unrelated individuals, nonetheless underestimated the out-of-frame TCR alpha sharing seen in monozygotic twins.

To note about this clonotype: Its specificity is not known.

V shed 0 bases and J shed 0 bases, with 6 bases lying between them. Germline V gene lookup returns CDR1 MNHEY and CDR2 SVGAGI. The CDR3 loop spans 16 amino acids. TCRdb redid the calling of the 5' RACE reads with MiXCR, one entry per CDR3 protein. This sample has 500,000 or so distinct CDR3 sequences, with 20% to 25% found just once. These sequences were also reported in another study, on T cells expressing NK-cell markers. Turning to that study: Out of eight donors sequenced, seven tested HCMV-seropositive and the remaining one seronegative.

The rearrangement uses TRBV6-5 and TRBJ1-6; no reliable D call. The source of this sequence is a woman aged 18-29 years in good health. The sequenced sample consisted of CD4+ T cells sorted from blood. CDR3 nucleotides: TGTGCCAGCAGTTACTCATCGAGCTCCTATAATTCACCCCTCCACTTT. Translated: CASSYSSSSYNSPLHF.